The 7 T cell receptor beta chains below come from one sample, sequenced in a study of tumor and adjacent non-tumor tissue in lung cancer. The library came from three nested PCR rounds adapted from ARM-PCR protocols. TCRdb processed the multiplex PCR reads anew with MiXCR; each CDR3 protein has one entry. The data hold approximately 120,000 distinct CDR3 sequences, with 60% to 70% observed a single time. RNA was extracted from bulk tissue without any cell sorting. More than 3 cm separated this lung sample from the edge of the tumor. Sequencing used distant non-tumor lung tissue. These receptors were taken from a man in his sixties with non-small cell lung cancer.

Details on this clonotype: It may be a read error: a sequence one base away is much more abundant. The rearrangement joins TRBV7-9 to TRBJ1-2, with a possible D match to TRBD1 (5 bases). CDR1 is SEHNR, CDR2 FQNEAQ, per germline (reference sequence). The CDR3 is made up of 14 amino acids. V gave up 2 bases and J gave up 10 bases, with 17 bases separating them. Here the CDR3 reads CASSLSSGLDVYTF. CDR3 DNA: TGTGCCAGCAGCTTATCGTCAGGGTTGGATGTCTACACCTTC.

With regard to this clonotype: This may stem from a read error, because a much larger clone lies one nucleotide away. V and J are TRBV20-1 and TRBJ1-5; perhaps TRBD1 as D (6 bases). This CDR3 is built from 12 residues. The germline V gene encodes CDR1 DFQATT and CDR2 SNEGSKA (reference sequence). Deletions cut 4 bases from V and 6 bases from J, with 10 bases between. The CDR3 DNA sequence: TGCAGTGCTATGAGGGACACTCAGCCCCAGCATTTT. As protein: CSAMRDTQPQHF.

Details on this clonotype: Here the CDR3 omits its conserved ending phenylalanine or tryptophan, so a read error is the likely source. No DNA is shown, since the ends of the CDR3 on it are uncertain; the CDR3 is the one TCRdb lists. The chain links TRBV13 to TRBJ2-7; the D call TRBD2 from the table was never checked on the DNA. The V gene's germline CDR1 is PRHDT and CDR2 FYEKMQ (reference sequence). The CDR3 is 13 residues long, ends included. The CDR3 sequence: CASGAGRSYEQYI.

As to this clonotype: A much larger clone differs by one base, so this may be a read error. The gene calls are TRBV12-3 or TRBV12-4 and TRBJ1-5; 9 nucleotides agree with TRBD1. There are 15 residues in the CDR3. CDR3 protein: CAISGTGFVGQPQHF. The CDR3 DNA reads TGTGCCATCAGTGGGACAGGGTTCGTGGGTCAGCCCCAGCATTTT.

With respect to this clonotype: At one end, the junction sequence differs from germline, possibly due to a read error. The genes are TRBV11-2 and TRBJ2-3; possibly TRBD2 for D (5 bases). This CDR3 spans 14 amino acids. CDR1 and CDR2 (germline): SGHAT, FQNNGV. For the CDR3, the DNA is TGTGCCAGCAGCAGAGGACGGGGTTCAGATACGCAATATTTT. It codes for CASSRGRGSDTQYF.

This CDR3 reads CAINPGAGYEQYF. CDR3 DNA: TGTGCCATCAACCCGGGGGCCGGCTACGAGCAGTACTTC. V usage is TRBV10-3 and J usage is TRBJ2-7; D is perhaps TRBD1 or TRBD2 (6 bases each). The germline gives CDR1 ENHRY, CDR2 SYGVKD. V lost 7 bases and J 3 bases, leaving 13 bases between the germline ends. This CDR3 is built from 13 residues.

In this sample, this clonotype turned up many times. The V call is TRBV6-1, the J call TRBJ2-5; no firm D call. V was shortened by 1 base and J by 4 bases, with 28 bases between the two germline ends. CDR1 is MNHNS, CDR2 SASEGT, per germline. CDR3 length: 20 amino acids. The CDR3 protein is CASSEGGSRVRQRARETQYF. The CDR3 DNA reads TGTGCCAGCAGTGAAGGGGGTTCTAGGGTTAGACAAAGGGCCCGAGAGACCCAGTACTTC.